The T cell receptor beta chain under discussion was sequenced for a study of blood T cell repertoires in COVID-19. Study background: The origin of the acute and convalescent COVID-19 samples was the United States, Italy and Spain. PBMCs, B-cell-depleted T cells, or T cells were the source of the cDNA or gDNA that made up the material.

The CDR3 consists of 15 residues. V was trimmed by 4 bases and J by 0 bases, leaving 10 bases between them. Germline V gene data show CDR1 as SEHNR and CDR2 as FQNEAQ (reference sequence). This clone was counted once. Followed over time, Seattle patients had been enrolled while infection was active. In the study's own analysis: Amplifying reference gene primers gave estimates of nucleated cell counts. Some clones are missing from TCRdb's copy, which holds only in-frame ones; the method was immunoSEQ multiplex PCR. Clonal size and the V and J genes are those of that table, whereas D and trimming came from the DNA. The sample consists of some 400,000 clones, approximately 89% of them appearing once.

The gene calls are TRBV7-9 and TRBJ2-4; perhaps TRBD1 as D (5 bases). The receptor comes from a woman aged 55-69 years with COVID-19, enrolled during active disease. The sample consisted of peripheral blood. This CDR3 reads CASSSEQVAKNIQYF. CDR3 sequence (DNA): TGTGCCAGCAGCTCCGAACAGGTAGCCAAAAACATTCAGTACTTC. The full variable domain, in which reference TRBV7-9 and TRBJ2-4 provide the parts outside the CDR3, is DTGVSQNPRHKITKRGQNVTFRCDPISEHNRLYWYRQTLGQGPEFLTYFQNEAQLEKSRLLSDRFSAERPKGSFSTLEIQRTEQGDSAMYLCASSSEQVAKNIQYFGAGTRLSVL.